A single sample is the source of the 18 T cell receptor beta chains below, sequenced in a study of blood T cell repertoires in COVID-19. Generated by immunoSEQ multiplex PCR, the TCRdb table keeps only in-frame clones and is missing some. The table lists a few hundred thousand clones, approximately 86% of them singletons. The specimen was peripheral blood. These receptors were collected from a woman aged 55 to 70 with COVID-19, enrolled during active disease.

This chain links TRBV7-8 with TRBJ1-2; D is uncertain. V was cut by 5 bases and J by 6 bases, with 19 bases left in between. The CDR3 runs 15 residues. CDR1 is SGHVS, CDR2 FQNEAQ, per germline. The CDR3 sequence: CASSPYLVANDGYTF. DNA for the CDR3: TGTGCCAGCAGCCCGTACCTGGTGGCAAACGATGGCTACACCTTC.

The genes are TRBV6-2 or TRBV6-3 and TRBJ2-6, with D possibly TRBD1 on 6 matching bases. V lost 0 bases and J lost 0, with 15 bases in between. This CDR3 region has 19 residues. Germline CDR1 MNHEY, CDR2 SVGEGT. The CDR3 bases are TGTGCCAGCAGTTACTCGACAGGTGGGGTAAGCTCTGGGGCCAACGTCCTGACTTTC. Translation gives CASSYSTGGVSSGANVLTF.

J is TRBJ1-1 and V is TRBV11-2; 7 nucleotides line up with TRBD1. The CDR3 has 16 amino acids. Looked up from germline, CDR1 is SGHAT and CDR2 is FQNNGV. Unmatched junction bases numbered 7, after V lost 1 base and J lost 2 bases. Here the CDR3 reads CASSLGRQGLNTEAFF. For the CDR3, the DNA is TGTGCCAGCAGCTTAGGGAGACAGGGCCTAAACACTGAAGCTTTCTTT.

This chain connects TRBV28 to TRBJ2-3, with D possibly TRBD2 on 5 matching bases. The ends were cut back, 3 bases at V and 10 bases at J, with 14 bases in the middle. Germline CDR1 reads MDHEN; CDR2 reads SYDVKM. CDR3 length equals 13 residues. CDR3 in DNA: TGTGCCAGCAGTTTCGGCGGGCAAACGGCGCAGTATTTT. It specifies CASSFGGQTAQYF. Looking up the rest from reference TRBV28 and TRBJ2-3 gives the full variable domain: DVKVTQSSRYLVKRTGEKVFLECVQDMDHENMFWYRQDPGLGLRLIYFSYDVKMKEKGDIPEGYSVSREKKERFSLILESASTNQTSMYLCASSFGGQTAQYFGPGTRLTVL.

This rearrangement joins TRBV9 to TRBJ2-2, with 7 bases matching TRBD2. The length of the CDR3 is 19 residues. CDR1 and CDR2 (germline): SGDLS, YYNGEE. J was trimmed by 1 base and V by 4 bases; bases with no gene match: 16. CDR3 DNA: TGTGCCAGCAGCTCCCGTCTTCGCCTGGCGGGAGAGAACACCGGGGAGCTGTTTTTT. It specifies CASSSRLRLAGENTGELFF.

The V gene is TRBV7-6, the J gene TRBJ2-1; 9 positions match TRBD1. Trimming took 5 bases from V and 5 from J; bases not matched to a gene: 4. The CDR3 is 14 residues long. Germline V CDR1 and CDR2: SGHVS, FNYEAQ. The CDR3 protein is CASSPWTGDNEQFF. CDR3 in DNA: TGTGCCAGCAGCCCCTGGACAGGGGACAATGAGCAGTTCTTC.

The chain has TRBV28 and TRBJ1-2; 7 positions agree with TRBD1. Germline CDR1 and CDR2: MDHEN and SYDVKM. This CDR3 has 13 residues. V lost 5 bases, J lost 4 bases, and 4 bases stayed unmatched. In nucleotides, the CDR3 is TGTGCCAGCAGTGGGACAGCGGGCTATGGCTACACCTTC. Amino acids: CASSGTAGYGYTF.

The V and J genes are TRBV27 and TRBJ2-3; a possible D gene is TRBD2 (6 bases). The CDR3 loop spans 17 amino acids. The germline V and J ends were trimmed by 5 bases and 4 bases, with 22 bases remaining between them. The germline V gene encodes CDR1 MNHEY and CDR2 SMNVEV (reference sequence). The CDR3 loop reads CASSPLPSGLNSDTQYF. The CDR3 DNA reads as TGTGCCAGCAGTCCGCTCCCCAGCGGACTAAACTCAGATACGCAGTATTTT.

The gene calls are TRBV5-1 and TRBJ2-2, with 11 bases identical to TRBD2. CDR3 length: 17 residues. J was trimmed by 0 bases and V by 3 bases; bases with no gene match: 4. Germline CDR1 and CDR2: SGHRS and YFSETQ. This CDR3 reads CASSSGTSGTNTGELFF. Here the CDR3 DNA reads TGCGCCAGCAGCTCCGGGACTAGCGGTACGAACACCGGGGAGCTGTTTTTT.

J is TRBJ1-1 and V is TRBV7-2; D gene uncertain. CDR3 length: 14 amino acids. Per the germline V gene, CDR1 is SGHTA and CDR2 is FQGNSA. V was clipped by 0 bases and J by 7 bases, with 12 bases between them. The CDR3 nucleotides are TGTGCCAGCAGCTTAGCGCAGCGGCCCGTTGAAGCTTTCTTT. Encoded protein: CASSLAQRPVEAFF.

The rearrangement uses TRBV28 and TRBJ1-2, with 9 bases identical to TRBD1. Trimming at V came to 5 bases and at J to 3 bases, leaving 7 bases not matched to a gene. CDR3 length equals 15 residues. Germline lookup yields CDR1 MDHEN and CDR2 SYDVKM. CDR3 bases: TGTGCCAGCAGTCCTCACAGGGGGCCCCACTATGGCTACACCTTC. This gives the protein CASSPHRGPHYGYTF.

This chain joins TRBV7-2 and TRBJ2-3, with unresolved D. The CDR3 totals 14 residues. V was cut by 1 base and J by 1 base, with 6 bases left in between. Germline loops: CDR1 SGHTA, CDR2 FQGNSA. The CDR3 here is CASSLDPGTDTQYF. The CDR3 nucleotides read TGTGCCAGCAGCTTAGATCCGGGCACAGATACGCAGTATTTT. The full variable domain, its missing parts supplied by reference TRBV7-2 and TRBJ2-3, is GAGVSQSPSNKVTEKGKDVELRCDPISGHTALYWYRQSLGQGLEFLIYFQGNSAPDKSGLPSDRFSAERTGGSVSTLTIQRTQQEDSAVYLCASSLDPGTDTQYFGPGTRLTVL.

Notes on this clone: Within the sample, other DNA sequences also encode this same CDR3. V and J are TRBV5-1 and TRBJ2-1; 11 nucleotides agree with TRBD2. Germline V gives CDR1 SGHRS, CDR2 YFSETQ. The CDR3 totals 14 residues. V was pared by 1 base and J by 6 bases, with 0 bases of the junction left unmatched. In DNA form, the CDR3 reads TGCGCCAGCAGCTTGACTAGCGGGAGCAATGAGCAGTTCTTC. Translated, it gives CASSLTSGSNEQFF. Looking up the rest from reference TRBV5-1 and TRBJ2-1 gives the full variable domain: KAGVTQTPRYLIKTRGQQVTLSCSPISGHRSVSWYQQTPGQGLQFLFEYFSETQRNKGNFPGRFSGRQFSNSRSEMNVSTLELGDSALYLCASSLTSGSNEQFFGPGTRLTVL.

The V gene is TRBV5-6, the J gene TRBJ1-2; D is perhaps TRBD1 (6 bases). There are 11 residues in the CDR3. The ends were cut back, 3 bases at V and 7 bases at J, with 7 bases in the middle. Germline V CDR1 and CDR2: SGHDT, YYEEEE. The DNA of the CDR3 is TGTGCCAGCAGCTGGGGGCGTGGCTACACCTTC. It is translated as CASSWGRGYTF.

The chain links TRBV3-1 (or the pseudogene TRBV3-2) to TRBJ2-7, with 12 bases identical to TRBD1. Germline V gene lookup returns CDR1 LGHDT and CDR2 YNNKEL (reference sequence). The CDR3 loop spans 15 amino acids. V shed 6 bases and J 7 bases; nucleotides not matched to a gene: 10. CDR3 DNA: TGTGCCAGCAGACACGGGACAGGGGGCTCAGGAGAGCAGTACTTC. Protein sequence: CASRHGTGGSGEQYF.

The rearrangement links TRBV5-4 to TRBJ2-6, with 10 positions matching TRBD2. From germline, CDR1 is SGHNT and CDR2 YYREEE (reference sequence). The CDR3 loop spans 18 amino acids. V lost 4 bases, J lost 1 base, and 8 bases stayed unmatched. CDR3 DNA: TGTGCCAGCAGCCCCCGGACTAGCGGACGATCTGGGGCCAACGTCCTGACTTTC. This codes for CASSPRTSGRSGANVLTF.

This sequence joins TRBV27 and TRBJ1-2; D is uncertain. The CDR3 is 12 residues long. CDR1 MNHEY and CDR2 SMNVEV come from the germline V gene (reference sequence). Trimming left V 4 bases short and J 0 bases short, with 3 bases between. CDR3 protein: CASSSSNYGYTF. CDR3 nucleotides: TGTGCCAGCAGTTCCTCTAACTATGGCTACACCTTC.

CDR3 nucleotides: TGTGCCACCAGCAGAGCCCTAGCGGGAGATCACGAGCAGTACTTC. Its translation is CATSRALAGDHEQYF. The chain links TRBV15 to TRBJ2-7, with TRBD2 identical over 10 bases. Trimming took 1 base from V and 5 from J; bases not matched to a gene: 5. CDR3 length: 15 amino acids. Germline V gives CDR1 LNHNV, CDR2 YYDKDF (reference sequence).